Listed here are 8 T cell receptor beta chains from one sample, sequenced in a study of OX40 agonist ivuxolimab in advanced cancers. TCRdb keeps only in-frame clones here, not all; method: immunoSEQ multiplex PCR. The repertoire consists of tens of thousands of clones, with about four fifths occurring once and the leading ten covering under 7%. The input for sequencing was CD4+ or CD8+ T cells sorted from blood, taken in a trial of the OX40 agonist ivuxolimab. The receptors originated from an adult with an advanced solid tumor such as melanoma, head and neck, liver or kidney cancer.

The CDR3: CASSLKASTDTQYF. As DNA, the CDR3 is TGTGCCAGCAGCCTAAAGGCCTCCACAGATACGCAGTATTTT. The chain links TRBV6-4 to TRBJ2-3; D gene unclear. Germline V gene data show CDR1 as MRHNA and CDR2 as SNTAGT. CDR3 length equals 14 residues. Trimming left V 6 bases short and J 2 bases short, with 12 bases between.

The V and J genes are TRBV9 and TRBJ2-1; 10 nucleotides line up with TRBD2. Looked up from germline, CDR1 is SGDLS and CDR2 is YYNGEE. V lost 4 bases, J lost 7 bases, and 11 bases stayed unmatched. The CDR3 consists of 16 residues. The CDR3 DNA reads TGTGCCAGCAGCAACGACGAGGGACTAGCGAGGAATGAGCAGTTCTTC. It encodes CASSNDEGLARNEQFF.

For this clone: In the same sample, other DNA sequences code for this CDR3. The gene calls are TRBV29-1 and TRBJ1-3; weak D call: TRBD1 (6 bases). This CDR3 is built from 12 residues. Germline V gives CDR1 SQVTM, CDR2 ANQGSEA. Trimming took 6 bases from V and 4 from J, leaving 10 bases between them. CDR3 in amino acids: CSVRGQGNTIYF. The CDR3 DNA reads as TGCAGCGTAAGGGGACAAGGAAACACCATATATTTT.

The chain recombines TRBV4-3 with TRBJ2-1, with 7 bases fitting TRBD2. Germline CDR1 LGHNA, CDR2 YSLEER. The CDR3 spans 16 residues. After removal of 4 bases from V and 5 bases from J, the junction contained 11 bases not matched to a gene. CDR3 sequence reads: CASSPLAEGPNNEQFF. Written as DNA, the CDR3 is TGCGCCAGCAGCCCGCTAGCGGAAGGCCCAAACAATGAGCAGTTCTTC.

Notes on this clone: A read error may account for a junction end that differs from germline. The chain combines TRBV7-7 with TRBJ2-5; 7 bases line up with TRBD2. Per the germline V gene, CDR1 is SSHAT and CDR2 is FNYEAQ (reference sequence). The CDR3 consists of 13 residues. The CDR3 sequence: CASSSSGAETQYF. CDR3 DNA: TGTGCTAGCAGCTCGAGCGGGGCAGAGACCCAGTACTTC.

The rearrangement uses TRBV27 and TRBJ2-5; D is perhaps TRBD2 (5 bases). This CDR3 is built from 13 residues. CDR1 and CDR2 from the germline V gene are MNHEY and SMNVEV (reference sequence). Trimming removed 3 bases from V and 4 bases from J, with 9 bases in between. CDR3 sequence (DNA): TGTGCCAGCAGTTTTAGTCGGGGAGAGACCCAGTACTTC. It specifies CASSFSRGETQYF.

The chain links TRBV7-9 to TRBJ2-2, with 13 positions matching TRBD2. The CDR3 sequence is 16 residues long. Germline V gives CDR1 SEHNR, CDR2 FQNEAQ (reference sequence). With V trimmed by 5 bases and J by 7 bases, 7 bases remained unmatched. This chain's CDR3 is CASSPLAGGRVGELFF. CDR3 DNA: TGTGCCAGCAGCCCACTAGCGGGGGGGCGTGTCGGGGAGCTGTTTTTT.

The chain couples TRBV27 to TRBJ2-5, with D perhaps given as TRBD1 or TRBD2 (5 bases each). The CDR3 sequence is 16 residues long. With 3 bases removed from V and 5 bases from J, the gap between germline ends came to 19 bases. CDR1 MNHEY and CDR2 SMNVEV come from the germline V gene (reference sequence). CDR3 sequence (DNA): TGTGCCAGCAGTTTCCGGGACCCTCCTAAGAAGGAGACCCAGTACTTC. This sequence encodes CASSFRDPPKKETQYF.